These 27 T cell receptor beta chains share one sample of origin, sequenced in a study of cytomegalovirus exposure and HLA in healthy donors. This PCR relied on a set of 60 Vbeta primers and 13 Jbeta primers. Some clones are missing from TCRdb's copy, which holds only in-frame ones; the method was immunoSEQ multiplex PCR. The sample includes roughly 130,000 clones, about 79% of them seen just once. Sequencing was carried out using PBMCs. Receptors were obtained from a man younger than 30 in good health and CMV-seronegative.

The chain couples TRBV10-2 to TRBJ2-3; D gene uncertain. V shed 2 bases and J shed 6 bases, with 15 bases lying between them. The germline CDR1 and CDR2 sequences are WSHSY and SAAADI. The CDR3 runs to 15 residues. The CDR3 region is CASSEVGPAADTQYF. The CDR3 coding sequence is TGCGCCAGCAGTGAGGTGGGCCCCGCCGCGGATACGCAGTATTTT.

The V gene is TRBV19, the J gene TRBJ1-1; possibly TRBD1 for D (6 bases). The CDR3 is 14 residues long. Trimming left V 3 bases short and J 10 bases short, with 18 bases between. Germline CDR1 and CDR2: LNHDA and SQIVND (reference sequence). In nucleotides, the CDR3 is TGTGCCAGTAGTATTGAGGGGGGGCGGGGGGTAGCTTTCTTT. It codes for CASSIEGGRGVAFF.

This chain's CDR3 is CAISDQGQSNTEAFF. In DNA, the CDR3 is TGTGCCATCAGTGATCAGGGACAGAGTAACACTGAAGCTTTCTTT. The J gene is TRBJ1-1, the V gene TRBV10-3, with 7 bases fitting TRBD1. V lost 3 bases, J lost 2 bases, and 6 bases stayed unmatched. This CDR3 region has 15 residues. Per the germline V gene, CDR1 is ENHRY and CDR2 is SYGVKD.

This chain links TRBV15 with TRBJ2-7; 13 bases match TRBD2. V shed 5 bases and J 7 bases; nucleotides not matched to a gene: 8. CDR1 is LNHNV and CDR2 is YYDKDF in the germline V gene (reference sequence). This CDR3 has 15 amino acids. CDR3 in amino acids: CATSSGLAGVREQYV. DNA of the CDR3: TGTGCCACCAGCTCAGGACTAGCGGGAGTTAGGGAGCAGTACGTC.

The rearrangement links TRBV11-1 to TRBJ2-1; TRBD2 might be the D (5 bases). The CDR3 extends over 17 amino acids. The V gene lost 3 bases and the J gene lost 0 bases, with 15 bases spanning the gap. CDR1 SGHAT and CDR2 FQDESV come from the germline V gene (reference sequence). The CDR3 DNA reads TGTGCCAGCAGCTTGGATCTTAGGACTTTCTCCTACAATGAGCAGTTCTTC. It codes for CASSLDLRTFSYNEQFF.

The CDR3 sequence: CASRRQGVNQPQHF. The CDR3 DNA reads as TGTGCCAGCAGAAGACAGGGGGTCAATCAGCCCCAGCATTTT. This chain uses TRBV2 with TRBJ1-5, with 9 nucleotides matching TRBD1. The length of the CDR3 is 14 residues. Trimming took 6 bases from V and 3 from J; bases not matched to a gene: 3. Germline V lookup: CDR1 SNHLY, CDR2 FYNNEI. Using reference TRBV2 and TRBJ1-5 for the parts outside the CDR3, the full variable domain is EPEVTQTPSHQVTQMGQEVILRCVPISNHLYFYWYRQILGQKVEFLVSFYNNEISEKSEIFDDQFSVERPDGSNFTLKIRSTKLEDSAMYFCASRRQGVNQPQHFGDGTRLSIL.

The chain employs TRBV6-4 and TRBJ2-1; a weak D match, TRBD2 (5 bases). V was trimmed by 6 bases and J by 10 bases, leaving 16 bases between them. This CDR3 spans 13 amino acids. Germline V gene lookup returns CDR1 MRHNA and CDR2 SNTAGT. The DNA of the CDR3 is TGTGCCAGCAGCGGAGCACGGACGGGGGAGCAGTTCTTC. This sequence encodes CASSGARTGEQFF.

The rearrangement joins TRBV27 to TRBJ1-5, with unresolved D. V lost 4 bases to trimming and J lost 0 bases, with 7 bases between them. This CDR3 is built from 14 residues. The germline CDR1 and CDR2 sequences are MNHEY and SMNVEV (reference sequence). Here the CDR3 DNA reads TGTGCCAGCAGTTCAAGCACTAGCAATCAGCCCCAGCATTTT. Translated, it gives CASSSSTSNQPQHF.

The chain combines TRBV2 with TRBJ1-1; tentatively, D is TRBD1 (5 bases). This CDR3 is 12 amino acids long. Germline V gene lookup returns CDR1 SNHLY and CDR2 FYNNEI. V shed 8 bases and J shed 5 bases, with 12 bases lying between them. The CDR3: CASGQGGTEAFF. The DNA of the CDR3 is TGTGCCAGCGGTCAGGGAGGGACTGAAGCTTTCTTT. Together with reference TRBV2 and TRBJ1-1, the CDR3 gives the full variable domain: EPEVTQTPSHQVTQMGQEVILRCVPISNHLYFYWYRQILGQKVEFLVSFYNNEISEKSEIFDDQFSVERPDGSNFTLKIRSTKLEDSAMYFCASGQGGTEAFFGQGTRLTVV.

The chain has TRBV10-3 and TRBJ1-2, with TRBD1 identical over 8 bases. The junction had 5 bases not matched to a gene; V was cut back by 0 bases and J by 2 bases. The CDR3 loop spans 16 amino acids. Germline V lookup: CDR1 ENHRY, CDR2 SYGVKD. CDR3 nucleotides: TGTGCCATCAGTGAGTCCGACAGGGGAGGAAACTATGGCTACACCTTC. Protein sequence: CAISESDRGGNYGYTF.

The chain recombines TRBV5-5 with TRBJ1-2, with TRBD1 matching 10 bases. With V trimmed by 0 bases and J by 5 bases, 7 bases remained unmatched. Per germline, CDR1 SGHKS and CDR2 YYEKEE (reference sequence). This CDR3 has 16 amino acids. CDR3 in amino acids: CASSLAPGTGVYGYTF. CDR3 nucleotide sequence: TGTGCCAGCAGCTTGGCTCCTGGGACAGGGGTTTATGGCTACACCTTC.

The chain couples TRBV10-1 to TRBJ2-6; 10 positions agree with TRBD1. The J segment lost 2 bases and the V segment lost 2 bases, leaving 12 bases of the junction unmatched. CDR3 length: 20 amino acids. Germline V gene lookup returns CDR1 WNHNN and CDR2 SYGVQD (reference sequence). The CDR3 nucleotides are TGCGCCAGCAGTGAGCCGGGGCGGGACAGGGGACTGCCTGGGGCCAACGTCCTGACTTTC. Its translation: CASSEPGRDRGLPGANVLTF.

The table lists this clone with a few counts. This chain joins TRBV19 and TRBJ1-6; 8 bases fit TRBD1. The CDR3 is 15 residues long. J was trimmed by 10 bases and V by 3 bases; bases with no gene match: 8. Germline values: CDR1 LNHDA, CDR2 SQIVND (reference sequence). DNA for the CDR3: TGTGCCAGTAGTATTTACGGTGCAGGGGGCTCACCCCTCCACTTT. It yields the protein CASSIYGAGGSPLHF.

The V gene is TRBV30, the J gene TRBJ2-3; 11 nucleotides line up with TRBD1. The junction had 3 bases not matched to a gene; V was cut back by 1 base and J by 3 bases. Germline lookup yields CDR1 GTSNPN and CDR2 SVGIG (reference sequence). The CDR3 spans 15 residues. In nucleotides, the CDR3 is TGTGCCTGGAGTGCCGGACAGGGGGCAACAGATACGCAGTATTTT. It specifies CAWSAGQGATDTQYF.

This chain joins TRBV5-6 and TRBJ1-4; the match to TRBD1 covers 8 bases. The CDR3 has 17 residues. Germline CDR1 reads SGHDT; CDR2 reads YYEEEE. After removal of 0 bases from V and 1 base from J, the junction contained 5 bases not matched to a gene. The CDR3 here is CASSLAGQGITNEKLFF. DNA for the CDR3: TGTGCCAGCAGCTTGGCTGGACAGGGAATAACTAATGAAAAACTGTTTTTT.

The V gene is TRBV4-1, the J gene TRBJ2-3, with 8 positions matching TRBD1. Per germline, CDR1 MGHRA and CDR2 YSYEKL. The CDR3 is 15 residues long. The V gene end was trimmed by 4 bases and the J gene end by 3 bases; junction bases not matched to a gene: 6. CDR3 region: CASSPRTGQTDTQYF. The CDR3 nucleotides read TGCGCCAGCAGCCCACGGACAGGGCAAACAGATACGCAGTATTTT.

V gene TRBV18 combines with J gene TRBJ1-2; D remains unclear. The CDR3 consists of 12 residues. V lost 0 bases to trimming and J lost 14 bases, with 13 bases between them. In germline, CDR1 is KGHSH, CDR2 LQKENI. CDR3 loop: CASSPPVSGWTF. In DNA, the CDR3 is TGTGCCAGCTCACCACCTGTGTCGGGTTGGACCTTC.

Concerning this clone itself: A read error may account for a junction end that differs from germline. The rearrangement joins TRBV6-5 to TRBJ2-5, with D perhaps TRBD1 (5 bases). Per the germline V gene, CDR1 is MNHEY and CDR2 is SVGAGI. This CDR3 has 13 amino acids. The CDR3 bases are TGTGCCAGCACGGAGCCAGGGCAAGAGGCCCAGTACTTC. It encodes CASTEPGQEAQYF.

This clone has just a few counts. The chain combines TRBV7-9 with TRBJ1-1, with D possibly matching TRBD1 (5 bases). V lost 5 bases, J lost 0 bases, and 19 bases lay in between. The CDR3 totals 17 residues. Germline lookup yields CDR1 SEHNR and CDR2 FQNEAQ (reference sequence). CDR3 DNA: TGTGCCAGCAGCCCAAGCGGGGGGAACCGCATGAACACTGAAGCTTTCTTT. The encoded protein is CASSPSGGNRMNTEAFF.

This chain joins TRBV7-6 and TRBJ2-3; 7 bases fit TRBD2. Germline V gives CDR1 SGHVS, CDR2 FNYEAQ. J lost 6 bases, V lost 0 bases, and 9 bases had no gene match. The CDR3 runs 16 residues. The CDR3 loop is CASSLAPLAAGDTQYF. CDR3 nucleotides: TGTGCCAGCAGCTTAGCCCCTCTAGCGGCAGGCGATACGCAGTATTTT.

The rearrangement uses TRBV21-1 and TRBJ2-7; the table's D call TRBD1 went unverified against the DNA. TRBV21-1 is marked as a pseudogene. The CDR3 extends over 18 amino acids. CDR3 sequence (DNA): TGTGCCAGCAGCAAAGGGGAGACCAGGGACAGGGTTGGCCGTGAGCAGTACGTC. Translating it yields CASSKGETRDRVGREQYV.

The chain links TRBV6-6 to TRBJ1-5; possibly TRBD1 for D (5 bases). This CDR3 has 15 residues. Trimming stripped 1 base from V and 3 bases from J, with 10 bases between. The germline gives CDR1 MNHNY, CDR2 SVGAGI (reference sequence). The CDR3 nucleotides read TGTGCCAGCAGTTACTTGGACACAAACAATCAGCCCCAGCATTTT. It is translated as CASSYLDTNNQPQHF.

The table lists this clone with a count of one. The chain links TRBV18 to TRBJ1-4, with a tentative D call TRBD1 (5 bases). Germline CDR1 KGHSH, CDR2 LQKENI. This CDR3 is 15 amino acids long. V was cut by 0 bases and J by 7 bases, with 12 bases left in between. CDR3 sequence: CASSPPSQGGEKLFF. CDR3 in DNA: TGTGCCAGCTCACCACCCAGCCAGGGAGGTGAAAAACTGTTTTTT.

The V call is TRBV5-1, the J call TRBJ2-3, with TRBD2 matching 11 bases. This CDR3 region has 15 residues. CDR1 and CDR2 from the germline V gene are SGHRS and YFSETQ. With V trimmed by 6 bases and J by 1 base, 4 bases remained unmatched. The DNA for the CDR3 is TGCGCCAGCAATTGGGGACTAGCGGGCACAGATACGCAGTATTTT. This codes for CASNWGLAGTDTQYF.

The rearrangement links TRBV10-3 to TRBJ2-7; a weak D match, TRBD2 (6 bases). CDR1 and CDR2 from the germline V gene are ENHRY and SYGVKD. The CDR3 is 14 residues long. V gave up 4 bases and J gave up 9 bases, with 19 bases separating them. CDR3 protein: CAISGSRDAGGQYV. CDR3 DNA sequence: TGTGCCATCAGTGGATCTAGGGACGCCGGGGGGCAGTACGTC.

This sequence joins TRBV27 and TRBJ2-1, with a weak D call TRBD1 (6 bases). This CDR3 is built from 16 residues. Germline-derived CDR1 and CDR2 are MNHEY and SMNVEV (reference sequence). V gave up 8 bases and J gave up 6 bases, with 23 bases separating them. DNA for the CDR3: TGTGCCAGCTTTCATCAAAGGACAGTGGGATCCAATGAGCAGTTCTTC. Amino acids: CASFHQRTVGSNEQFF.

The chain recombines TRBV2 with TRBJ2-3; TRBD2 is a possible D gene (6 bases). The CDR3 spans 15 residues. V was clipped by 4 bases and J by 0 bases, with 11 bases between them. Germline V lookup: CDR1 SNHLY, CDR2 FYNNEI. DNA for the CDR3: TGTGCCAGCAGTGCGGGCGGGGTAAGCACAGATACGCAGTATTTT. It yields the protein CASSAGGVSTDTQYF.